Listed below are T cell receptor beta chains from one sample, sequenced in a study of blood T cell repertoires in COVID-19. Produced via immunoSEQ multiplex PCR; TCRdb's table is partial and in-frame only. This sample has about 380,000 clones, with roughly 80% found just once. The material sequenced was peripheral blood. Receptors were obtained from a human donor with acute or convalescent COVID-19. The donor label of this sample is uncertain. CDR3s include the opening cysteine and the closing phenylalanine or tryptophan. The D gene is left open where the match is weak. Size is omitted from some rows. Given values are once, few, many or a class for expanded clones.

J,size,V,D,CDR3,DNA
TRBJ1-5,.,TRBV30,.,CAWSGRGPSDQPQHF,TGTGCCTGGAGTGGTAGAGGGCCCTCAGATCAGCCCCAGCATTTT
TRBJ1-2,.,TRBV15,TRBD1,CATSTEVRGLSYGYTF,TGTGCCACCAGCACAGAGGTCAGGGGGCTCTCCTATGGCTACACCTTC
TRBJ1-3,.,TRBV9,TRBD1,CASKGASTGNTIYF,TGTGCCAGCAAGGGGGCTTCGACGGGAAACACCATATATTTT
TRBJ2-3,.,TRBV10-2,TRBD2,CASTSPPGLAGTTDTQYF,TGCGCCAGCACTTCCCCCCCGGGACTAGCGGGAACCACAGATACGCAGTATTTT
TRBJ2-7,.,TRBV27,TRBD2,CASSLFGTMRSYEQYF,TGTGCCAGCAGTTTATTTGGGACTATGCGCTCCTACGAGCAGTACTTC
TRBJ1-1,few,TRBV7-9,.,CASPPLVMNTEAFF,TGTGCCAGCCCCCCCCTAGTGATGAACACTGAAGCTTTCTTT
TRBJ2-1,.,TRBV5-1,.,CASGRSEGYNEQFF,TGCGCCAGCGGCCGCTCAGAGGGATACAATGAGCAGTTCTTC
TRBJ1-2,few,TRBV7-9,TRBD1,CASSLWDREDGYTF,TGTGCCAGCAGCTTATGGGACAGGGAAGATGGCTACACCTTC
TRBJ1-6,.,TRBV2,.,CASSEGVNSPLHF,TGTGCCAGCAGTGAGGGCGTGAATTCACCCCTCCACTTT
TRBJ2-1,.,TRBV11-1,.,CASSLVGHSYNEQFF,TGTGCCAGCAGCTTAGTTGGCCACTCCTACAATGAGCAGTTCTTC
TRBJ2-5,few,TRBV2,TRBD1,CASSVAGGTETQYF,TGTGCCAGCAGTGTCGCAGGGGGCACGGAGACCCAGTACTTC
TRBJ2-7,.,TRBV11-2,.,CASSFTGRGAYEQYF,TGTGCCAGCAGCTTTACCGGGAGAGGGGCCTACGAGCAGTACTTC
TRBJ1-6,.,TRBV30,TRBD1,CAWSARQGNHSPLHF,TGTGCCTGGAGTGCCAGACAGGGCAATCACTCACCCCTCCACTTT
TRBJ2-7,.,TRBV28,TRBD2,CASSPRGAGEYEQYF,TGTGCCAGCAGCCCTAGGGGAGCGGGAGAGTACGAGCAGTACTTC
TRBJ2-1,.,TRBV14,TRBD2,CASSQPGLAHEQFF,TGTGCCAGCAGCCAACCGGGACTAGCACATGAGCAGTTCTTC
TRBJ1-2,.,TRBV9,.,CASSVERANYGYTF,TGTGCCAGCAGCGTAGAGCGAGCTAACTATGGCTACACCTTC
TRBJ2-7,.,TRBV27,TRBD1,CASSWTGEEQYF,TGTGCCAGCAGTTGGACAGGCGAAGAGCAGTACTTC
TRBJ1-1,.,TRBV30,.,CAWSRFSEAFF,TGTGCCTGGAGTCGGTTTTCTGAAGCTTTCTTT
TRBJ1-1,.,TRBV6-1,TRBD1,CASSEATGISAFF,TGTGCCAGCAGTGAAGCGACAGGGATCTCGGCTTTCTTT
TRBJ1-1,.,TRBV24-1,.,CATSDLSRDTEAFF,TGTGCCACCAGTGATTTGTCACGGGACACTGAAGCTTTCTTT
TRBJ1-6,once,TRBV3-1/TRBV3-2,TRBD1,CASSPRQGASSPLHF,TGTGCCAGCAGCCCCCGACAGGGGGCTAGCTCACCCCTCCACTTT
TRBJ1-1,.,TRBV5-5,.,CASSPRPGNSEAFF,TGTGCCAGCAGCCCCCGACCGGGGAACTCTGAAGCTTTCTTT
TRBJ1-2,few,TRBV24-1,TRBD1,CATSARQGAYGYTF,TGTGCCACCAGTGCACGACAGGGGGCATATGGCTACACCTTC
TRBJ2-7,.,TRBV19,.,CASSTPGTGSYEQYF,TGTGCCAGTAGTACTCCCGGGACTGGGTCCTACGAGCAGTACTTC
TRBJ1-5,.,TRBV4-1,TRBD1,CASSQGPGTGIWPQHF,TGCGCCAGCAGCCAGGGCCCCGGGACAGGGATTTGGCCCCAGCATTTT
TRBJ2-1,many,TRBV10-1,.,CASSEKELPLNNEQFF,TGCGCCAGCAGTGAGAAAGAACTACCTCTCAACAATGAGCAGTTCTTC
TRBJ1-1,.,TRBV6-2/TRBV6-3,.,CASSYPSSQNTEAFF,TGTGCCAGCAGTTACCCTAGTAGTCAGAACACTGAAGCTTTCTTT
TRBJ1-1,.,TRBV5-1,.,CASSLNRWNTEAFF,TGCGCCAGCAGCTTGAACAGGTGGAACACTGAAGCTTTCTTT
TRBJ1-6,.,TRBV7-2,TRBD1,CASSTNRGMNSPLHF,TGTGCCAGCAGTACTAACAGGGGCATGAATTCACCCCTCCACTTT
TRBJ1-1,.,TRBV19,TRBD1,CASSARDRGQGAFF,TGTGCCAGTAGTGCCCGGGACAGGGGGCAAGGGGCTTTCTTT
TRBJ2-1,.,TRBV6-1,TRBD1,CASTQGAYNEQFF,TGTGCCAGCACACAGGGGGCGTACAATGAGCAGTTCTTC
TRBJ2-5,.,TRBV19,.,CASSGRTYRGGTQYF,TGTGCCAGTAGTGGTAGAACTTACAGGGGAGGGACCCAGTACTTC
TRBJ1-3,.,TRBV30,.,CAWSSFSGNTIYF,TGTGCCTGGAGTTCCTTCTCTGGAAACACCATATATTTT
TRBJ1-5,once,TRBV30,TRBD1,CAAGQVGSQPQHF,TGTGCCGCCGGACAGGTTGGGAGTCAGCCCCAGCATTTT
TRBJ2-7,.,TRBV23-1,.,CASSQSKESSYEQYF,TGCGCCAGCAGTCAATCAAAAGAGAGCTCCTACGAGCAGTACTTC
TRBJ2-3,.,TRBV23-1,TRBD2,CASSQLALQREGTDTQYF,TGCGCCAGCAGTCAATTAGCCCTCCAGCGGGAGGGCACAGATACGCAGTATTTT
TRBJ1-4,.,TRBV27,TRBD1,CASSLYPRQGEKLFF,TGTGCCAGCAGTTTGTACCCTCGACAGGGGGAAAAACTGTTTTTT
TRBJ1-2,.,TRBV21-1,.,CASSTGTGNYGYTF,TGTGCCAGCAGCACTGGGACAGGGAACTATGGCTACACCTTC
TRBJ1-5,.,TRBV19,TRBD1,CASTKYGTENNQPQHF,TGTGCCAGTACCAAATATGGGACAGAAAACAATCAGCCCCAGCATTTT
TRBJ1-2,.,TRBV27,TRBD1,CASRDTGQQGYTF,TGTGCCAGCAGAGATACGGGACAGCAGGGCTACACCTTC
TRBJ1-6,.,TRBV5-5,.,CASSPGTYNSPLHF,TGTGCCAGCAGCCCAGGCACCTATAATTCACCCCTCCACTTT
TRBJ1-5,.,TRBV6-4,TRBD1,CASSDTGGSRPQHF,TGTGCCAGCAGTGATACAGGGGGGTCGAGGCCCCAGCATTTT
TRBJ1-3,few,TRBV28,.,CASREGIRNTIYF,TGTGCCAGCAGGGAGGGTATTCGGAACACCATATATTTT
TRBJ2-3,.,TRBV4-1,TRBD2,CASSPRLAGITDTQYF,TGCGCCAGCAGCCCAAGACTAGCGGGGATCACAGATACGCAGTATTTT
TRBJ1-1,.,TRBV2,.,CASAFGRARMNTEAFF,TGTGCCAGTGCTTTCGGCAGGGCGAGAATGAACACTGAAGCTTTCTTT
TRBJ1-4,.,TRBV6-5,.,CASSKEKINEKLFF,TGTGCCAGCAGTAAGGAGAAGATAAATGAAAAACTGTTTTTT
TRBJ2-7,few,TRBV30,.,CAWSSRSSYEQYF,TGTGCCTGGAGTAGTAGGAGCTCCTACGAGCAGTACTTC
TRBJ1-4,.,TRBV5-6,TRBD1,CASSLWDRDPNEKLFF,TGTGCCAGCAGCTTGTGGGACAGGGACCCTAATGAAAAACTGTTTTTT
TRBJ2-1,once,TRBV5-1,TRBD1,CASSRQPGQGSYNEQFF,TGCGCCAGCAGCCGTCAACCGGGACAGGGCTCCTACAATGAGCAGTTCTTC
TRBJ1-1,.,TRBV30,.,CAWSPGPGFIEAFF,TGTGCCTGGAGCCCCGGGCCAGGGTTTATTGAAGCTTTCTTT
TRBJ2-2,.,TRBV11-2,.,CASSALGNTGELFF,TGTGCCAGCAGCGCTCTCGGGAACACCGGGGAGCTGTTTTTT
TRBJ1-2,.,TRBV9,TRBD1,CASRAMGTVYGYTF,TGTGCCAGCAGGGCAATGGGGACAGTCTATGGCTACACCTTC
TRBJ1-5,.,TRBV6-2/TRBV6-3,TRBD1,CASSYSSGGRDQPQHF,TGTGCCAGCAGTTACTCTTCAGGGGGCAGGGATCAGCCCCAGCATTTT
TRBJ2-1,.,TRBV10-3,.,CAISEDLGNEQFF,TGTGCCATCAGTGAGGATCTAGGCAATGAGCAGTTCTTC
TRBJ2-3,.,TRBV7-6,.,CASSLRLPTDTQYF,TGTGCCAGCAGCTTAAGACTACCCACAGATACGCAGTATTTT
TRBJ2-1,.,TRBV14,TRBD2,CASSRGGRAYNEQFF,TGTGCCAGCAGCCGCGGCGGGAGGGCCTACAATGAGCAGTTCTTC
TRBJ2-1,.,TRBV18,TRBD1,CASSPPFGAGTGDSYNEQFF,TGTGCCAGCTCACCACCCTTTGGAGCCGGGACAGGGGACTCCTACAATGAGCAGTTCTTC
TRBJ2-2,once,TRBV5-1,TRBD2,CASSSGTSGRRTRELFF,TGCGCCAGCAGCTCAGGGACTAGCGGGAGACGGACCAGGGAGCTGTTTTTT
TRBJ2-1,once,TRBV3-1/TRBV3-2,TRBD2,CASSQLAGPGRFF,TGTGCCAGCAGCCAGTTAGCGGGTCCTGGACGGTTCTTC